The 27 T cell receptor beta chains reported below all come from one sample, sequenced in a study of T-cell reconstitution after alpha-beta-depleted transplantation in children. Unique molecular identifiers were built into the TCRbeta library. One entry per CDR3 protein results from TCRdb running MiXCR on the PCR reads. The profile shows around 450,000 distinct CDR3 sequences, approximately 10% of them singletons. This material consisted of PBMCs, taken before TCRalphabeta/CD19-depleted stem cell transplant. All receptors come from a child aged 2-15 years with inherited bone marrow failure, due to receive a stem cell transplant.

Points on this clonotype: A single base separates this from a much larger clone, so it may be a read error. The chain is built from TRBV27 and TRBJ2-7; D unclear. This CDR3 contains 13 residues. V gave up 4 bases and J gave up 6 bases, with 13 bases separating them. From germline, CDR1 is MNHEY and CDR2 SMNVEV (reference sequence). CDR3: CASSSSHFREQYF. CDR3 bases: TGTGCCAGCAGTTCGTCCCACTTCCGCGAGCAGTACTTC.

Ten or more counts support this clonotype. The chain uses TRBV29-1 and TRBJ2-1; 11 bases map to TRBD1. Germline loops: CDR1 SQVTM, CDR2 ANQGSEA. This CDR3 has 11 residues. Unmatched junction bases numbered 1, after V lost 7 bases and J lost 8 bases. The CDR3: CSGTGGDEQFF. CDR3 bases: TGCAGCGGGACAGGGGGCGATGAGCAGTTCTTC.

This clonotype was recorded at least ten times. The V and J genes are TRBV7-2 and TRBJ2-1, with TRBD2 identical over 10 bases. Germline V gene sequence: CDR1 SGHTA, CDR2 FQGNSA. With 3 bases clipped from V and 4 bases from J, the junction kept 9 bases outside the gene matches. The CDR3 is 17 residues long. Written as DNA, the CDR3 is TGTGCCAGCAGCTTGGTGGGGGGACTAGCGATTTACAATGAGCAGTTCTTC. Protein: CASSLVGGLAIYNEQFF.

This clonotype was seen ten or more times. V gene TRBV5-1 combines with J gene TRBJ2-3; D gene uncertain. Looked up from germline, CDR1 is SGHRS and CDR2 is YFSETQ. V dropped 5 bases and J dropped 4 bases, with 11 bases sitting between them. The CDR3 is 13 amino acids. The CDR3 protein is CASRPLGADTQYF. The CDR3 DNA reads as TGCGCCAGCAGACCTCTTGGGGCAGATACGCAGTATTTT.

This clonotype occurred many times. This chain connects TRBV4-3 to TRBJ2-5; no definite D call. Trimming removed 4 bases at V and 5 bases at J, with 14 bases between. Per the germline V gene, CDR1 is LGHNA and CDR2 is YSLEER. The CDR3 length is 14 residues. Written as DNA, the CDR3 is TGCGCCAGCAGCCTGGGCGCGGTCCGGGAGACCCAGTACTTC. Translation: CASSLGAVRETQYF.

This clonotype was recorded many times. The genes are TRBV20-1 and TRBJ2-3; possibly TRBD1 for D (6 bases). The germline V and J ends were trimmed by 5 bases and 1 base, with 19 bases remaining between them. The CDR3 runs to 16 residues. The germline CDR1 and CDR2 sequences are DFQATT and SNEGSKA (reference sequence). The CDR3 DNA is TGCAGTGCTTCAGGGGTACTAGAGGATGGCACAGATACGCAGTATTTT. Translation gives CSASGVLEDGTDTQYF.

This clonotype was counted a few times. V and J are TRBV20-1 and TRBJ2-1; TRBD2 agrees at 7 bases. Germline V CDR1 and CDR2: DFQATT, SNEGSKA (reference sequence). The CDR3 covers 16 residues. Losses at the gene ends were 0 bases for V and 0 bases for J; bases not matched to a gene: 5. CDR3 protein: CSAREGGLTSYNEQFF. The CDR3 bases are TGCAGTGCTAGAGAGGGAGGGTTGACCTCCTACAATGAGCAGTTCTTC.

A single count supports this clonotype. This may come from a read error, since a much larger clone is one base off. Lacking the conserved final phenylalanine or tryptophan, this CDR3 likely reflects a read error. This sequence joins TRBV7-2 and TRBJ1-2; D ambiguous. This CDR3 region has 13 residues. From germline, CDR1 is SGHTA and CDR2 FQGNSA. Trimming removed 6 bases at V and 3 bases at J, with 11 bases between. The CDR3 DNA is TGTGCCAGCAGGCCCGACGGGTACTATGGCTACACCATC. This encodes CASRPDGYYGYTI.

This clonotype was picked up many times. The chain uses TRBV12-3 or TRBV12-4 and TRBJ2-7, with 7 bases lining up with TRBD2. Trimming removed 2 bases from V and 3 bases from J; junction bases left unmatched: 10. This CDR3 has 16 amino acids. The CDR3 spells CASSLRRESRNYEQYF. Written as DNA, the CDR3 is TGTGCCAGCAGTTTAAGGCGGGAGAGTCGAAACTACGAGCAGTACTTC.

This clonotype has ten or more counts. This chain uses TRBV10-3 with TRBJ2-7; D not resolved. Germline values: CDR1 ENHRY, CDR2 SYGVKD. V shed 3 bases and J shed 0 bases, with 0 bases lying between them. The CDR3 spans 11 residues. CDR3 protein: CAISDSYEQYF. The DNA of the CDR3 is TGTGCCATCAGTGACTCCTACGAGCAGTACTTC.

This clonotype occurred a few times. The junction differs from germline at one of its ends, possibly a read error. The chain is built from TRBV6-2 or TRBV6-3 and TRBJ2-2; D is possibly TRBD2 (5 bases). The CDR3 length is 13 residues. Germline loops: CDR1 MNHEY, CDR2 SVGEGT. This CDR3 is CASSYSNGEGLGF. CDR3 DNA: TGTGCCAGCAGTTACTCGAATGGCGAGGGATTGGGTTTT.

At least ten counts were recorded for this clonotype. V is TRBV20-1 and J is TRBJ1-3; D remains ambiguous. The ends were cut back, 6 bases at V and 4 bases at J, with 16 bases in the middle. There are 14 residues in the CDR3. Germline V lookup: CDR1 DFQATT, CDR2 SNEGSKA (reference sequence). The CDR3 spells CSALRSGGGNTIYF. The CDR3 nucleotides are TGCAGTGCCCTCCGGTCGGGAGGGGGAAACACCATATATTTT.

In this sample, this clonotype turned up many times. The chain links TRBV9 to TRBJ2-3; 9 nucleotides align to TRBD1. Germline-derived CDR1 and CDR2 are SGDLS and YYNGEE. This CDR3 spans 15 amino acids. Trimming cost V 2 bases and J 0 bases; bases outside gene matches: 1. The CDR3 nucleotides read TGTGCCAGCAGCGTGGGGACAGGGAGCACAGATACGCAGTATTTT. Translating gives CASSVGTGSTDTQYF.

This clonotype came up a few times. J is TRBJ2-5 and V is TRBV30; TRBD2 is a possible D gene (5 bases). Germline CDR1 and CDR2: GTSNPN and SVGIG (reference sequence). CDR3 size: 12 residues. The V end was cut by 4 bases, the J end by 5 bases, with 11 bases between. CDR3 loop: CAWTDLRETQYF. The DNA for the CDR3 is TGTGCCTGGACGGACTTGCGGGAGACCCAGTACTTC.

This clonotype turned up a few times. The CDR3 nucleotides read TGCAGTGCTAGAGACGGGACTAGTGAGTACACCGGGGAGCTGTTTTTT. Translation gives CSARDGTSEYTGELFF. This sequence joins TRBV20-1 and TRBJ2-2; 8 bases fit TRBD2. The germline CDR1 and CDR2 sequences are DFQATT and SNEGSKA (reference sequence). Trimming cost V 0 bases and J 3 bases; bases outside gene matches: 6. The CDR3 covers 16 residues.

V and J are TRBV5-1 and TRBJ2-3, with D maybe TRBD2 (6 bases). Germline CDR1 reads SGHRS; CDR2 reads YFSETQ. The V end was cut by 1 base, the J end by 4 bases, with 10 bases between. The CDR3 has 14 amino acids. CDR3 nucleotide sequence: TGCGCCAGCAGCTTGAGTAGCGGATCAGATACGCAGTATTTT. Translated, it gives CASSLSSGSDTQYF.

Only a few counts were recorded for this clonotype. This rearrangement joins TRBV20-1 to TRBJ2-1, with D perhaps matching TRBD2 (6 bases). V was trimmed by 3 bases and J by 5 bases, leaving 26 bases between them. The CDR3 sequence is 18 residues long. Per the germline V gene, CDR1 is DFQATT and CDR2 is SNEGSKA (reference sequence). This CDR3 reads CSASLRGKGGFFHNEQFF. The CDR3 nucleotides are TGCAGTGCTAGCCTGCGGGGAAAGGGTGGGTTTTTTCACAATGAGCAGTTCTTC.

This clonotype was observed a few times. The genes are TRBV11-1 and TRBJ2-1; D could derive from TRBD1 or TRBD2 (5 bases each). Trimming left V 2 bases short and J 4 bases short, with 18 bases between. Germline CDR1 is SGHAT and CDR2 is FQDESV (reference sequence). The CDR3 totals 17 residues. This CDR3 is CASSLTAGGTEYNEQFF. The CDR3 bases are TGTGCCAGCAGCTTAACCGCTGGGGGTACGGAGTACAATGAGCAGTTCTTC. Full variable domain (rest looked up from reference TRBV11-1 and TRBJ2-1): EAEVAQSPRYKITEKSQAVAFWCDPISGHATLYWYRQILGQGPELLVQFQDESVVDDSQLPKDRFSAERLKGVDSTLKIQPAELGDSAMYLCASSLTAGGTEYNEQFFGPGTRLTVL.

In this sample, this clonotype turned up many times. J is TRBJ2-1 and V is TRBV5-8; 8 positions agree with TRBD2. The CDR3 is 18 residues long. Germline V CDR1 and CDR2: SGHTS, YDEGEE. Trimming took 3 bases from V and 4 from J; bases not matched to a gene: 15. CDR3 residues: CASSSSPGGTQYYNEQFF. The CDR3 DNA reads TGTGCCAGCAGCTCCTCGCCGGGGGGGACACAATATTACAATGAGCAGTTCTTC.

This clonotype was recorded at least ten times. V is TRBV12-3 or TRBV12-4 and J is TRBJ2-2, with D unresolved. CDR3 length: 14 amino acids. V was pared by 2 bases and J by 5 bases, with 9 bases between. The CDR3 nucleotides read TGTGCCAGCAGTTTACGGCTTCTGACCGGGGAGCTGTTTTTT. Translation: CASSLRLLTGELFF.

The V gene is TRBV7-9, the J gene TRBJ2-5, with D perhaps matching TRBD1 (5 bases). V lost 5 bases and J lost 5, with 18 bases in between. There are 15 residues in the CDR3. The germline gives CDR1 SEHNR, CDR2 FQNEAQ (reference sequence). The CDR3 bases are TGTGCCAGCAGCCGCGCGCAGGGAAGCTGGGAGACCCAGTACTTC. Translated, it gives CASSRAQGSWETQYF.

This clonotype was recorded a few times. The genes are TRBV7-2 and TRBJ2-7; D ambiguous. V lost 6 bases, J lost 3 bases, and 12 bases lay in between. The germline CDR1 and CDR2 sequences are SGHTA and FQGNSA. The length of the CDR3 is 13 residues. The CDR3, as DNA: TGTGCCAGCAGATCACGCACAATCTACGAGCAGTACTTC. It yields the protein CASRSRTIYEQYF.

There are many counts of this clonotype. The V gene is TRBV7-9, the J gene TRBJ2-7; possible D gene TRBD1, 7 bases. V was cut by 3 bases and J by 2 bases, with 17 bases left in between. The V gene's germline CDR1 is SEHNR and CDR2 FQNEAQ (reference sequence). This CDR3 region has 16 residues. This CDR3 is CASSFAKAGGPYEQYF. DNA of the CDR3: TGTGCCAGCAGCTTCGCCAAGGCAGGGGGGCCCTACGAGCAGTACTTC.

This clonotype appeared a few times. This chain uses TRBV7-9 with TRBJ2-7, with D uncertain. Between the trimmed V and J ends, which lost 1 base and 2 bases, there was a span of 18 bases. This CDR3 has 17 amino acids. CDR1 and CDR2 from the germline V gene are SEHNR and FQNEAQ (reference sequence). CDR3 loop: CASSLVPLSIVAYEQYF. The CDR3 nucleotides read TGTGCCAGCAGCTTAGTCCCTTTGAGCATAGTCGCCTACGAGCAGTACTTC.

This clonotype was counted at least ten times. The chain uses TRBV7-2 and TRBJ2-7; TRBD1 is a possible D gene (7 bases). Germline V gene data show CDR1 as SGHTA and CDR2 as FQGNSA. Trimming removed 4 bases at V and 7 bases at J, with 20 bases between. The CDR3 spans 15 residues. This CDR3 reads CASSSQGGLPREQYF. The CDR3, as DNA: TGTGCCAGCAGCTCTCAGGGGGGCTTACCACGGGAGCAGTACTTC. The whole variable domain, remainder taken from reference TRBV7-2 and TRBJ2-7, is GAGVSQSPSNKVTEKGKDVELRCDPISGHTALYWYRQSLGQGLEFLIYFQGNSAPDKSGLPSDRFSAERTGGSVSTLTIQRTQQEDSAVYLCASSSQGGLPREQYFGPGTRLTVT.

The table lists this clonotype with many counts. The chain employs TRBV6-5 and TRBJ1-2, with unresolved D. The germline V gene has CDR1 MNHEY and CDR2 SVGAGI. The CDR3 contains 19 residues. V was trimmed by 0 bases and J by 0 bases, leaving 20 bases between them. The CDR3 region is CASSYSKAERALSNYGYTF. Written as DNA, the CDR3 is TGTGCCAGCAGTTACTCGAAGGCCGAAAGGGCCCTGTCTAACTATGGCTACACCTTC.

This clonotype occurred many times. The rearrangement links TRBV13 to TRBJ2-3; 9 bases line up with TRBD1. This CDR3 has 16 amino acids. The germline V gene has CDR1 PRHDT and CDR2 FYEKMQ (reference sequence). Trimming at V came to 5 bases and at J to 5 bases, leaving 11 bases not matched to a gene. The CDR3 region is CASSLRRTGGLDTQYF. The CDR3 coding sequence is TGTGCCAGCAGCCTAAGACGCACAGGGGGCTTAGATACGCAGTATTTT.